The 10 T cell receptor beta chains below all came from one sample that was sequenced in a study of cytomegalovirus exposure and HLA in healthy donors. PCR was performed using 60 Vbeta and 13 Jbeta primers. Profiling relied on immunoSEQ multiplex PCR, and the TCRdb table lists in-frame clones only, not all of them. The data hold around 230,000 clones, with 82% observed a single time. Sequenced input: PBMCs. These TCRs come from a man between 35 and 55 years old in good health and CMV-seropositive.

The chain links TRBV15 to TRBJ1-1; D possibly corresponds to TRBD1 (5 bases). The CDR3 length is 15 residues. The ends were cut back, 0 bases at V and 1 base at J, with 9 bases in the middle. Germline CDR1 reads LNHNV; CDR2 reads YYDKDF (reference sequence). DNA for the CDR3: TGTGCCACCAGCAGAGATAGGGGCAGGAACACTGAAGCTTTCTTT. As protein: CATSRDRGRNTEAFF.

This CDR3 is CASSLTGTVNPEAFF. The CDR3 DNA reads as TGTGCCAGCAGCTTGACCGGGACAGTCAACCCAGAAGCTTTCTTT. The chain combines TRBV13 with TRBJ1-1; 7 nucleotides match TRBD1. The V gene's germline CDR1 is PRHDT and CDR2 FYEKMQ (reference sequence). The CDR3 covers 15 residues. V shed 3 bases and J 8 bases; nucleotides not matched to a gene: 12.

J is TRBJ1-1 and V is TRBV6-5; 8 bases map to TRBD1. Germline CDR1 is MNHEY and CDR2 is SVGAGI. J was trimmed by 7 bases and V by 8 bases; bases with no gene match: 9. There are 13 residues in the CDR3. CDR3 region: CASRGRGQGEAFF. CDR3 sequence (DNA): TGTGCCAGCCGAGGCAGGGGGCAGGGTGAAGCTTTCTTT.

The chain carries TRBV9 and TRBJ1-2; 8 nucleotides line up with TRBD1. The CDR3 sequence is 14 residues long. V was pared by 3 bases and J by 4 bases, with 5 bases of the junction left unmatched. In germline, CDR1 is SGDLS, CDR2 YYNGEE. CDR3: CASSADRAGYGYTF. The CDR3 nucleotides are TGTGCCAGCAGCGCGGACAGGGCCGGCTATGGCTACACCTTC.

The genes are TRBV2 and TRBJ2-7; TRBD2 matches 12 bases. The CDR3 has 15 amino acids. Germline CDR1 SNHLY, CDR2 FYNNEI. The J segment lost 5 bases and the V segment lost 0 bases, leaving 2 bases of the junction unmatched. The CDR3 region is CASSEASSGRDEQYF. CDR3 DNA: TGTGCCAGCAGTGAAGCGTCTAGCGGGAGGGACGAGCAGTACTTC.

This chain joins TRBV7-9 and TRBJ1-1; 8 nucleotides align to TRBD1. CDR1 is SEHNR and CDR2 is FQNEAQ in the germline V gene (reference sequence). Trimming at V came to 5 bases and at J to 7 bases, leaving 9 bases not matched to a gene. This CDR3 is 14 amino acids long. CDR3: CASSRRTGLNEAFF. The CDR3 DNA reads as TGTGCCAGCAGCCGACGGACAGGGCTTAATGAAGCTTTCTTT.

The chain is built from TRBV7-2 and TRBJ1-4; D is possibly TRBD1 (5 bases). Trimming shortened V by 1 base and J by 5 bases, and 11 bases separated the two germline ends. This CDR3 has 15 amino acids. The germline gives CDR1 SGHTA, CDR2 FQGNSA. The CDR3 DNA sequence: TGTGCCAGCAGCTTAGGACAGACGCGGAATGAAAAACTGTTTTTT. Amino acids: CASSLGQTRNEKLFF.

This clone was recorded only once. J is TRBJ1-3 and V is TRBV7-9; TRBD1 might be the D (5 bases). The ends were cut back, 5 bases at V and 14 bases at J, with 13 bases in the middle. CDR1 is SEHNR, CDR2 FQNEAQ, per germline (reference sequence). The CDR3 length is 11 residues. The CDR3: CASSPGRDLYF. As DNA, the CDR3 is TGTGCCAGCAGCCCCGGGAGGGACCTATATTTT.

The J gene is TRBJ2-5, the V gene TRBV7-2; weak D call: TRBD1 (6 bases). V was pared by 2 bases and J by 4 bases, with 11 bases between. The CDR3 spans 14 residues. The germline gives CDR1 SGHTA, CDR2 FQGNSA. CDR3 bases: TGTGCCAGCAGCTTAAGTCAGGGGAGAGAGACCCAGTACTTC. As protein: CASSLSQGRETQYF.

CDR3 coding DNA: TGTGCCAGCAGGGGACAGGGCGGTGAAAAACTGTTTTTT. It codes for CASRGQGGEKLFF. The V gene is TRBV6-5, the J gene TRBJ1-4; 9 nucleotides agree with TRBD1. CDR3 size: 13 residues. With 6 bases clipped from V and 7 bases from J, the junction kept 3 bases outside the gene matches. Germline CDR1 reads MNHEY; CDR2 reads SVGAGI.